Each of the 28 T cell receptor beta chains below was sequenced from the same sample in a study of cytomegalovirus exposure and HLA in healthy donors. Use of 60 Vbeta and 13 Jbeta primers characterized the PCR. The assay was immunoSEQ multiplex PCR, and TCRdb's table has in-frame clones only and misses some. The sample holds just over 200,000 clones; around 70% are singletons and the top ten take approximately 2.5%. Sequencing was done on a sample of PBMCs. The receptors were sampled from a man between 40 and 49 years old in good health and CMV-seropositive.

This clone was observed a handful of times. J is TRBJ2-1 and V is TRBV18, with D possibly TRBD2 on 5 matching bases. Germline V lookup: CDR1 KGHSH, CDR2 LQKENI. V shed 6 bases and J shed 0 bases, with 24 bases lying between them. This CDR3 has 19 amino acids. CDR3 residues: CASSPSRPILGSSYNEQFF. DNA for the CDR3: TGTGCCAGCTCCCCAAGTCGACCGATTCTTGGGAGCTCCTACAATGAGCAGTTCTTC. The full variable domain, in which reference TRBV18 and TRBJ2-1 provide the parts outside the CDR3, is NAGVMQNPRHLVRRRGQEARLRCSPMKGHSHVYWYRQLPEEGLKFMVYLQKENIIDESGMPKERFSAEFPKEGPSILRIQQVVRGDSAAYFCASSPSRPILGSSYNEQFFGPGTRLTVL.

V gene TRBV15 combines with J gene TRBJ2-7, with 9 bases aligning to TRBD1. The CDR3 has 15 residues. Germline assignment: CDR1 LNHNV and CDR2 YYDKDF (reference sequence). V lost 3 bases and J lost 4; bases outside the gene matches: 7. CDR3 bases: TGTGCCACCAGCAGGACTACAGGGGGCTGGTACGAGCAGTACTTC. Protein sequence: CATSRTTGGWYEQYF. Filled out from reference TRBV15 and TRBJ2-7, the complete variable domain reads DAMVIQNPRYQVTQFGKPVTLSCSQTLNHNVMYWYQQKSSQAPKLLFHYYDKDFNNEADTPDNFQSRRPNTSFCFLDIRSPGLGDTAMYLCATSRTTGGWYEQYFGPGTRLTVT.

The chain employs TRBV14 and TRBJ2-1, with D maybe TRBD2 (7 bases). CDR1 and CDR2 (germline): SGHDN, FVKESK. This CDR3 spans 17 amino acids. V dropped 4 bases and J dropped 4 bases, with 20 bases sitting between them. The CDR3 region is CASSRTGGSFVYNEQFF. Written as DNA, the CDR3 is TGTGCCAGCAGCCGGACGGGGGGCTCATTCGTTTACAATGAGCAGTTCTTC.

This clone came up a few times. CDR3: CASSPKKGAGGYTF. CDR3 coding DNA: TGTGCCAGCTCACCAAAAAAGGGGGCGGGTGGCTACACCTTC. V is TRBV18 and J is TRBJ1-2, with 7 bases fitting TRBD1. The germline V gene has CDR1 KGHSH and CDR2 LQKENI. The V segment lost 2 bases and the J segment 7 bases; nucleotides outside the gene matches: 7. The CDR3 consists of 14 residues. Filled out from reference TRBV18 and TRBJ1-2, the complete variable domain reads NAGVMQNPRHLVRRRGQEARLRCSPMKGHSHVYWYRQLPEEGLKFMVYLQKENIIDESGMPKERFSAEFPKEGPSILRIQQVVRGDSAAYFCASSPKKGAGGYTFGSGTRLTVV.

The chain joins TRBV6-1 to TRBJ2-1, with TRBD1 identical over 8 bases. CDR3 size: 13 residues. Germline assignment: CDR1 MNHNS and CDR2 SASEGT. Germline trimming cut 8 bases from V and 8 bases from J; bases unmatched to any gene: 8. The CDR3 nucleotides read TGTGCCAGCGACGACAGGGGTGGCGATGAGCAGTTCTTC. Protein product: CASDDRGGDEQFF.

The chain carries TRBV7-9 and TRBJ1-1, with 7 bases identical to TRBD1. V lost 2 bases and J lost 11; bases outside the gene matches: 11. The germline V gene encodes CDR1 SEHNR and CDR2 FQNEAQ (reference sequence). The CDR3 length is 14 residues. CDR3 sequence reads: CASSLLSQGVDAFF. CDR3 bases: TGTGCCAGCAGCTTACTCTCCCAGGGGGTAGACGCTTTCTTT.

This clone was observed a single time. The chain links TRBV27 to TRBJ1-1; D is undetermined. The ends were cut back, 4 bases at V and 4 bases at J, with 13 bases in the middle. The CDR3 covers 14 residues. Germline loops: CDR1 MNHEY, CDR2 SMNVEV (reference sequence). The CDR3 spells CASSWSRGVTEAFF. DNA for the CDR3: TGTGCCAGCAGTTGGTCTCGAGGCGTCACTGAAGCTTTCTTT.

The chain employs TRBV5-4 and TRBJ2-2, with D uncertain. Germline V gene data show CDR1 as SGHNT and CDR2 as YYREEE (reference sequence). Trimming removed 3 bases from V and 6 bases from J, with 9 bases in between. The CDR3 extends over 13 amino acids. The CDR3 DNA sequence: TGTGCCAGCAGCTCACAGACGGCCGGGGAGCTGTTTTTT. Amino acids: CASSSQTAGELFF.

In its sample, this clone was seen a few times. The CDR3 sequence is CASSLALGQGGETQYF. CDR3 DNA: TGTGCCAGCAGCTTAGCGCTCGGACAGGGCGGGGAGACCCAGTACTTC. The V call is TRBV7-9, the J call TRBJ2-5; 8 bases match TRBD1. V was clipped by 0 bases and J by 5 bases; unmatched bases: 8. CDR3 length: 16 residues. From germline, CDR1 is SEHNR and CDR2 FQNEAQ (reference sequence).

CDR3 region: CASSLVRVAYNEQFF. CDR3 sequence (DNA): TGTGCCAGCAGCTTAGTACGGGTTGCCTACAATGAGCAGTTCTTC. The chain recombines TRBV7-2 with TRBJ2-1; D unresolved. V was pared by 1 base and J by 2 bases, with 9 bases between. Per germline, CDR1 SGHTA and CDR2 FQGNSA. This CDR3 has 15 amino acids.

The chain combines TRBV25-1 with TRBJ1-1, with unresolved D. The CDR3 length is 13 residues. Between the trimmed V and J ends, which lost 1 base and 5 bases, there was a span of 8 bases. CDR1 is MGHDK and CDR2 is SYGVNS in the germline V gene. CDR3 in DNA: TGTGCCAGCAGTGAATTCGGAGAGACTGAAGCTTTCTTT. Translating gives CASSEFGETEAFF.

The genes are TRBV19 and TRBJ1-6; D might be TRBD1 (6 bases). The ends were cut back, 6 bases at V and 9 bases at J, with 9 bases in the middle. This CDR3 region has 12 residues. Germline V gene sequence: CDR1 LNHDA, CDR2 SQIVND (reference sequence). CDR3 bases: TGTGCCAGTAGGCAGGGGCCTTCACCCCTCCACTTT. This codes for CASRQGPSPLHF. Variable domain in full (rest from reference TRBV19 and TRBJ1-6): DGGITQSPKYLFRKEGQNVTLSCEQNLNHDAMYWYRQDPGQGLRLIYYSQIVNDFQKGDIAEGYSVSREKKESFPLTVTSAQKNPTAFYLCASRQGPSPLHFGNGTRLTVT.

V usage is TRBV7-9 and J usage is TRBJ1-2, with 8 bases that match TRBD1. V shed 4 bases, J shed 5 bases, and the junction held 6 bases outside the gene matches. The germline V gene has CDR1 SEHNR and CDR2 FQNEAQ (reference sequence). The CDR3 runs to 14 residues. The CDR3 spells CASSWVTGEYGYTF. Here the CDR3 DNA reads TGTGCCAGCAGCTGGGTGACAGGGGAGTATGGCTACACCTTC. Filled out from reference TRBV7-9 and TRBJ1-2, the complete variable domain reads DTGVSQNPRHKITKRGQNVTFRCDPISEHNRLYWYRQTLGQGPEFLTYFQNEAQLEKSRLLSDRFSAERPKGSFSTLEIQRTEQGDSAMYLCASSWVTGEYGYTFGSGTRLTVV.

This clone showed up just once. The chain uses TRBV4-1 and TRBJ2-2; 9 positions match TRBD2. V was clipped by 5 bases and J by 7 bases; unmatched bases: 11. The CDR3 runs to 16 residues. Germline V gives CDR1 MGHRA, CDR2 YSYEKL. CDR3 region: CASSTNQRGVGGELFF. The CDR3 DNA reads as TGCGCCAGCAGCACCAACCAGCGGGGGGTCGGCGGGGAGCTGTTTTTT.

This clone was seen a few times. CDR3 amino acids: CASSGTSGGAGLSYEQYF. The CDR3 bases are TGTGCCAGCAGCGGGACTAGCGGGGGAGCTGGTCTCTCCTACGAGCAGTACTTC. The gene calls are TRBV5-4 and TRBJ2-7, with TRBD2 identical over 14 bases. The germline CDR1 and CDR2 sequences are SGHNT and YYREEE (reference sequence). The CDR3 length is 18 residues. The V segment lost 4 bases and the J segment 0 bases; nucleotides outside the gene matches: 9.

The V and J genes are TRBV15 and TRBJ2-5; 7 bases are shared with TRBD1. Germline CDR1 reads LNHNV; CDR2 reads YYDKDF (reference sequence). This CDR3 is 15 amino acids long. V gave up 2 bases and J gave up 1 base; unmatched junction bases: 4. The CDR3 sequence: CATSRPQGVQETQYF. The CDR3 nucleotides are TGTGCCACCAGCAGACCCCAGGGGGTCCAAGAGACCCAGTACTTC.

CDR3: CASSAGNTDTQYF. The CDR3 nucleotides are TGTGCCAGCAGCGCCGGGAACACAGATACGCAGTATTTT. The V and J genes are TRBV2 and TRBJ2-3; D is perhaps TRBD2 (5 bases). V was pared by 6 bases and J by 2 bases, with 9 bases between. In germline, CDR1 is SNHLY, CDR2 FYNNEI. This CDR3 region has 13 residues.

The CDR3: CASSKQGNTEAFF. The CDR3 nucleotides read TGTGCCAGCAGCAAACAGGGAAATACTGAAGCTTTCTTT. This chain joins TRBV6-4 and TRBJ1-1; maybe TRBD1 (6 bases). Germline-derived CDR1 and CDR2 are MRHNA and SNTAGT. V was shortened by 6 bases and J by 5 bases, with 13 bases between the two germline ends. There are 13 residues in the CDR3.

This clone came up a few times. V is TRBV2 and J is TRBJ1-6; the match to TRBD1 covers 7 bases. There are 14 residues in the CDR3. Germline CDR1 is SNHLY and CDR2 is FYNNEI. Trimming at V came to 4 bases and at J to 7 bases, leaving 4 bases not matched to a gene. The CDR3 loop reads CASSGGTANSPLHF. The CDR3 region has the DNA TGTGCCAGCAGTGGCGGGACAGCAAATTCACCCCTCCACTTT.

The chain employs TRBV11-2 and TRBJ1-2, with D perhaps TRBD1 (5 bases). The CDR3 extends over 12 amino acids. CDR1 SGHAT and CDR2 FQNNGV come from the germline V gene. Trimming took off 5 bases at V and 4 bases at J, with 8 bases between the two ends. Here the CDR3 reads CASSRDSYGYTF. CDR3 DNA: TGTGCCAGCAGCCGCGACAGCTATGGCTACACCTTC.

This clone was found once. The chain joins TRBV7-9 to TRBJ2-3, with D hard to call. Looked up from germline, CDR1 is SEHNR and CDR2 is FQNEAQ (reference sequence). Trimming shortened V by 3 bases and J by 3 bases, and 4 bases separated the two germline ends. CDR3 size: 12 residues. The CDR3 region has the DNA TGTGCCAGCAGCTTTGCGACAGATACGCAGTATTTT. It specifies CASSFATDTQYF.

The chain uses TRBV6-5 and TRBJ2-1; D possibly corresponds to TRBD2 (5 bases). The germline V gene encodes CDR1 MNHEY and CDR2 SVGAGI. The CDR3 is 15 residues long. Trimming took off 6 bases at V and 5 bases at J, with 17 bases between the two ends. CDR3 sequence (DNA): TGTGCCAGCAGCAAAGGAGGTCCCCTAAACAATGAGCAGTTCTTC. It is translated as CASSKGGPLNNEQFF.

CDR3 sequence (DNA): TGTGCCAGCAGCTTGAACAGGGCTACCTACGAGCAGTACTTC. This gives the protein CASSLNRATYEQYF. The rearrangement links TRBV7-2 to TRBJ2-7, with D perhaps matching TRBD1 (6 bases). The CDR3 spans 14 residues. V lost 3 bases, J lost 2 bases, and 11 bases lay in between. Germline-derived CDR1 and CDR2 are SGHTA and FQGNSA.

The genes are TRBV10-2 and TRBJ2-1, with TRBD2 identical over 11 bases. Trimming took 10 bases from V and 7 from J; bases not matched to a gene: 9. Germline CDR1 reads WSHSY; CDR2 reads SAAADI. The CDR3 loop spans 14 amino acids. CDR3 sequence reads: CATNLAGGFNEQFF. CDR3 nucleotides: TGCGCCACTAACCTAGCGGGGGGCTTTAATGAGCAGTTCTTC.

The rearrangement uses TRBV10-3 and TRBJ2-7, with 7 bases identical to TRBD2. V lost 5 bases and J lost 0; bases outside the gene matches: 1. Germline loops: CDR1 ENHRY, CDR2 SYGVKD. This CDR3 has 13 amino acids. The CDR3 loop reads CAISPGGSYEQYF. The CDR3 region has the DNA TGTGCCATCAGTCCGGGGGGCTCCTACGAGCAGTACTTC.

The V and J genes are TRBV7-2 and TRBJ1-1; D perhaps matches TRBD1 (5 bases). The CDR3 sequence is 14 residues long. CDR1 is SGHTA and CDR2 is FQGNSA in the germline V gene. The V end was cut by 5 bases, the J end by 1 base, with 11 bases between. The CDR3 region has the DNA TGTGCCAGCAGCCCCAGGGTGACGAACACTGAAGCTTTCTTT. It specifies CASSPRVTNTEAFF.

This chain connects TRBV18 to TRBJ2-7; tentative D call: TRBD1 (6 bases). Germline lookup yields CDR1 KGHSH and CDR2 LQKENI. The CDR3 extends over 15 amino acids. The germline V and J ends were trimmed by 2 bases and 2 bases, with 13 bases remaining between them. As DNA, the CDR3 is TGTGCCAGCTCACCAGACAGGCGGGCCACCTACGAGCAGTACTTC. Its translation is CASSPDRRATYEQYF. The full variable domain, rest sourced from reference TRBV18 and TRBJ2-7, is NAGVMQNPRHLVRRRGQEARLRCSPMKGHSHVYWYRQLPEEGLKFMVYLQKENIIDESGMPKERFSAEFPKEGPSILRIQQVVRGDSAAYFCASSPDRRATYEQYFGPGTRLTVT.

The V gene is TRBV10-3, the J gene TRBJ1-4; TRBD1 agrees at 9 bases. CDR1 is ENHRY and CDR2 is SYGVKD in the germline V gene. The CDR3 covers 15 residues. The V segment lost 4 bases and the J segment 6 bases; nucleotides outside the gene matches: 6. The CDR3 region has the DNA TGTGCCATCAGTGTTACAGGGGGCGACGATGAAAAACTGTTTTTT. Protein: CAISVTGGDDEKLFF.